This TCR beta chain was retrieved from a study of blood T cell repertoires in COVID-19. TCRdb's table, derived via immunoSEQ multiplex PCR, lists solely in-frame clones and lacks some. This sample has 150,000 to 200,000 clones, with approximately 80% found just once. CDR3 length: 15 residues. Trimming removed 7 bases at V and 2 bases at J, with 18 bases between. CDR1 LGHDT and CDR2 YNNKEL come from the germline V gene (reference sequence). Residents of 20 to 25 US areas, aged roughly 18 to 89 years, made up the participants. Before being deemed recovered, Cohort 3 donors had two negative PCRs, clearance, or symptom resolution.

This chain connects TRBV3-1 (or the pseudogene TRBV3-2) to TRBJ2-7, with a tentative D call TRBD1 (6 bases). Input material: PBMCs or T cells enriched from blood (not recorded which). The sequence came from a woman aged 55-69 years who had recovered from COVID-19. CDR3: CASTSGVSAAYEQYF. The CDR3 nucleotides are TGTGCCAGCACCTCAGGGGTCTCAGCGGCCTACGAGCAGTACTTC.